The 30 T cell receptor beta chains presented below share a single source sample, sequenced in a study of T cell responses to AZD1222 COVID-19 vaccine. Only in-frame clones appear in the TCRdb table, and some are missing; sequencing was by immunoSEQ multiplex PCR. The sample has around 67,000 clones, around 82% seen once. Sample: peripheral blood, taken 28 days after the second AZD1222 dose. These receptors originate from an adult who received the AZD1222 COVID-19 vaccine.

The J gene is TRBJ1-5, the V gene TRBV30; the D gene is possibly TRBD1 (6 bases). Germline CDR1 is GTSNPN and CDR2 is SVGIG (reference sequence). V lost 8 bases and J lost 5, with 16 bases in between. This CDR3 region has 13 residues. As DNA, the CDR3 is TGTGCCGGTCTTTGGGACACGGATCAGCCCCAGCATTTT. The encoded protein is CAGLWDTDQPQHF.

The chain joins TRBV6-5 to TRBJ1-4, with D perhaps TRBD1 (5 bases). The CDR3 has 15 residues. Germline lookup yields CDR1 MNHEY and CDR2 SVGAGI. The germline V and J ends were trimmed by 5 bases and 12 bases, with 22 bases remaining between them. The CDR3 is CASSPQTTYPRELFF. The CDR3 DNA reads TGTGCCAGCAGTCCCCAGACAACCTACCCCAGGGAACTGTTTTTT.

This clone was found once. The CDR3 is CASSYSLNPVQAQHF. The CDR3, as DNA: TGTGCCAGCAGTTACTCTCTTAACCCGGTGCAAGCCCAGCATTTT. V usage is TRBV6-5 and J usage is TRBJ1-5; D unclear. This CDR3 has 15 amino acids. The V end lost 0 bases, the J end lost 11 bases, and 17 bases lay between the germline ends. CDR1 is MNHEY, CDR2 SVGAGI, per germline.

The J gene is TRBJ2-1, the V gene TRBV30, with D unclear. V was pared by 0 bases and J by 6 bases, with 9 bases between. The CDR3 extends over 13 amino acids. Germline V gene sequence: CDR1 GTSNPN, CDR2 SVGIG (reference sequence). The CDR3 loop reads CAWSVYGSNEQFF. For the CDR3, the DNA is TGTGCCTGGAGTGTGTATGGCTCCAATGAGCAGTTCTTC.

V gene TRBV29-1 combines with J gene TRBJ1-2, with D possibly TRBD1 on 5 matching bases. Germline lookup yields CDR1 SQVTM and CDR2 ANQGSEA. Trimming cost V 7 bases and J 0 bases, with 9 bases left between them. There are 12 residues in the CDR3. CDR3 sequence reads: CSGQGANYGYTF. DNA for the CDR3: TGCAGCGGTCAGGGAGCTAACTATGGCTACACCTTC.

The CDR3 DNA is TGCGCCAGCAGCCAACTCGGGGCGCTGAATGGCTACACCTTC. Its protein product is CASSQLGALNGYTF. The V and J genes are TRBV5-1 and TRBJ1-2; the D gene is possibly TRBD1 (5 bases). Trimming left V 4 bases short and J 6 bases short, with 16 bases between. The CDR3 contains 14 residues. Germline CDR1 SGHRS, CDR2 YFSETQ.

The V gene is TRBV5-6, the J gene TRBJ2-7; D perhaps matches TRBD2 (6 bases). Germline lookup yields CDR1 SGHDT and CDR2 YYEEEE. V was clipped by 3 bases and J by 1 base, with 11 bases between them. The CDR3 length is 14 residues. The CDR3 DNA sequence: TGTGCCAGCAGCTCGGGCGGGGCTTCCTACGAGCAGTACTTC. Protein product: CASSSGGASYEQYF. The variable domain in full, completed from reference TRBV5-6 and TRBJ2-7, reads DAGVTQSPTHLIKTRGQQVTLRCSPKSGHDTVSWYQQALGQGPQFIFQYYEEEERQRGNFPDRFSGHQFPNYSSELNVNALLLGDSALYLCASSSGGASYEQYFGPGTRLTVT.

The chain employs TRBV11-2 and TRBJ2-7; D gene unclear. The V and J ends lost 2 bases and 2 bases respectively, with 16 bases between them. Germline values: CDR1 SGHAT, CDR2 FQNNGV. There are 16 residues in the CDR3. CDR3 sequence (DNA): TGTGCCAGCAGCTTATCCTCTGGTTGGCAGACCTACGAGCAGTACTTC. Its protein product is CASSLSSGWQTYEQYF.

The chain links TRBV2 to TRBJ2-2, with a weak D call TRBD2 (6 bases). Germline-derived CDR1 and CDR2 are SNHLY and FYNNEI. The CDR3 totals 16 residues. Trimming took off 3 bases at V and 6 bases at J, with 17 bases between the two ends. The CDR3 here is CASSEGLGGYAGELFF. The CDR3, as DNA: TGTGCCAGCAGTGAGGGCCTCGGGGGATACGCCGGGGAGCTGTTTTTT.

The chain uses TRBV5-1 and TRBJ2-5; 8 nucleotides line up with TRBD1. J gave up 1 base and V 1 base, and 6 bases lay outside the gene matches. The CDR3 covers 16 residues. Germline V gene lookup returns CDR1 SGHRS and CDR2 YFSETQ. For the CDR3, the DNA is TGCGCCAGCAGCTTGAAACTGGGGACAGGCCAAGAGACCCAGTACTTC. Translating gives CASSLKLGTGQETQYF.

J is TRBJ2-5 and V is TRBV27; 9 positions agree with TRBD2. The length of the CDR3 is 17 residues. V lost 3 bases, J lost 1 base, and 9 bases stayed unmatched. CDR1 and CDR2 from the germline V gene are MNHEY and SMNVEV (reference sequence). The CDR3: CASSLRGGGGVQETQYF. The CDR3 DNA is TGTGCCAGCAGTTTGCGGGGCGGGGGGGGCGTCCAAGAGACCCAGTACTTC.

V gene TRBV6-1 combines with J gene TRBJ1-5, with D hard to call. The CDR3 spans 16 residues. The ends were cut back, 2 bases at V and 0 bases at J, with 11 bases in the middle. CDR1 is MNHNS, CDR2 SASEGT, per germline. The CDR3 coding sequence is TGTGCCAGCAGTGAATTTCACACCGATAGCAATCAGCCCCAGCATTTT. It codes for CASSEFHTDSNQPQHF.

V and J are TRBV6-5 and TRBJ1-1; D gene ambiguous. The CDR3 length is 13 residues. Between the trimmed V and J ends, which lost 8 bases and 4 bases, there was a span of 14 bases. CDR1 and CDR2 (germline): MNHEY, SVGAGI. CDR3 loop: CASREDLSTEAFF. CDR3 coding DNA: TGTGCCAGCCGGGAGGACTTAAGCACTGAAGCTTTCTTT.

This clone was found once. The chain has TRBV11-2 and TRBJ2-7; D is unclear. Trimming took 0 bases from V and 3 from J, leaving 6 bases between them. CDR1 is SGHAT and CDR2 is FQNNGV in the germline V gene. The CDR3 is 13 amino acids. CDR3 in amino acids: CASSLDRGYEQYF. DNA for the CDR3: TGTGCCAGCAGCTTAGATCGAGGCTACGAGCAGTACTTC.

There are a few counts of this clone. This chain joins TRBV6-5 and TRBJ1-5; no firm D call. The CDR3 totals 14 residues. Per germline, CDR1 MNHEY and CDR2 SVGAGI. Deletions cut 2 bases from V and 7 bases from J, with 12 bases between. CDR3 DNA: TGTGCCAGCAGTTACGGCGGGCAGAACCAGCCCCAGCATTTT. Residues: CASSYGGQNQPQHF.

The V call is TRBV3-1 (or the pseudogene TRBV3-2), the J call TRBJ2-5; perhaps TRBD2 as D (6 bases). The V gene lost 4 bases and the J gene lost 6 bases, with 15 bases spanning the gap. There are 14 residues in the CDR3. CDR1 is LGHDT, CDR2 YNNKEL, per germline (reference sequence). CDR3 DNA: TGTGCCAGCAGCCGCCAGACTAGTTCCCAGACCCAGTACTTC. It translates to CASSRQTSSQTQYF.

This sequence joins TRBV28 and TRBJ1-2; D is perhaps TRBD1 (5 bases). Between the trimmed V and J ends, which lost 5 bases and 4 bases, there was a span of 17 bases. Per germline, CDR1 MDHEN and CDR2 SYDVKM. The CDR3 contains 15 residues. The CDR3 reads CASSPPPTGRYGYTF. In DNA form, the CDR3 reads TGTGCCAGCAGTCCACCCCCAACGGGGCGCTATGGCTACACCTTC.

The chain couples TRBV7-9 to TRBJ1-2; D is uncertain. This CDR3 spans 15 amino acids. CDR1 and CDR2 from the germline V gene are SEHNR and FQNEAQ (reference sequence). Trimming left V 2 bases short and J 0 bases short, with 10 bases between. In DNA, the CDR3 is TGTGCCAGCAGCTTATCGGCAGTGCCTAACTATGGCTACACCTTC. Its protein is CASSLSAVPNYGYTF.

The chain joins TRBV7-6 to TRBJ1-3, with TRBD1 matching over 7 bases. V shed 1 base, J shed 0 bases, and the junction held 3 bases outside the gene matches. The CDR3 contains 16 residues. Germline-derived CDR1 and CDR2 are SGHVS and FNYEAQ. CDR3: CASSLGYRGSGNTIYF. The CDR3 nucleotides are TGTGCCAGCAGCTTAGGGTACAGGGGCTCTGGAAACACCATATATTTT.

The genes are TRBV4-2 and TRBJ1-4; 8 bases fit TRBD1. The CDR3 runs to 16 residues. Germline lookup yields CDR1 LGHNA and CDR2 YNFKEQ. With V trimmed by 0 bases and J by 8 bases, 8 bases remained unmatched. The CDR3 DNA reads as TGTGCCAGCAGCCAAGATACAGGGGGAGGTCGAGAAAAACTGTTTTTT. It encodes CASSQDTGGGREKLFF.

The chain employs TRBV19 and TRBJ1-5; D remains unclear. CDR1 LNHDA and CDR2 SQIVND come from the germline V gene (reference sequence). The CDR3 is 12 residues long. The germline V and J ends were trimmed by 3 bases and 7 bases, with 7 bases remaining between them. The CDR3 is CASSIQEQPQHF. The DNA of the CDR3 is TGTGCCAGTAGTATTCAGGAACAGCCCCAGCATTTT. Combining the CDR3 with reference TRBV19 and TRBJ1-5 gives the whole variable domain DGGITQSPKYLFRKEGQNVTLSCEQNLNHDAMYWYRQDPGQGLRLIYYSQIVNDFQKGDIAEGYSVSREKKESFPLTVTSAQKNPTAFYLCASSIQEQPQHFGDGTRLSIL.

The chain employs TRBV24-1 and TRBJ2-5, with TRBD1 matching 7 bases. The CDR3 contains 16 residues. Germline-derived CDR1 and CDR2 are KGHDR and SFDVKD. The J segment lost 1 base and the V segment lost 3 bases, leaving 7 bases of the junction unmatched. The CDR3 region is CATSDLQTGTQETQYF. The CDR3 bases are TGTGCCACCAGTGATCTTCAGACAGGGACCCAAGAGACCCAGTACTTC.

The CDR3 nucleotides read TGCGCCAGCAGCCAAGAACACGGAAGCTACGAGCAGTACTTC. Translating it yields CASSQEHGSYEQYF. The rearrangement uses TRBV4-1 and TRBJ2-7; D is unresolved. This CDR3 has 14 residues. V lost 0 bases to trimming and J lost 3 bases, with 9 bases between them. Per germline, CDR1 MGHRA and CDR2 YSYEKL.

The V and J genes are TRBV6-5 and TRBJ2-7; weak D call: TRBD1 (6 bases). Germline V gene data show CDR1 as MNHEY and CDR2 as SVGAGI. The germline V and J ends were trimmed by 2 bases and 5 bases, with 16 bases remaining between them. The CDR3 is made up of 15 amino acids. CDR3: CASSYEQGRYHEQYF. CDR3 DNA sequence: TGTGCCAGCAGTTACGAACAGGGAAGGTACCACGAGCAGTACTTC.

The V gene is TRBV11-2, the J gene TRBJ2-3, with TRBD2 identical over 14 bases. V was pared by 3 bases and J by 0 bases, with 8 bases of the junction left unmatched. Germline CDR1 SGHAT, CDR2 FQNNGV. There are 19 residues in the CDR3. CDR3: CASSLGLAGAFTSTDTQYF. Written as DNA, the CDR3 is TGTGCCAGCAGCTTGGGACTAGCGGGGGCCTTTACTAGCACAGATACGCAGTATTTT.

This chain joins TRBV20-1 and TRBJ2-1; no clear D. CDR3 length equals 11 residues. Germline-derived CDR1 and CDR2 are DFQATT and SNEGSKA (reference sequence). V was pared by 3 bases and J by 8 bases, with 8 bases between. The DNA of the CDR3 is TGCAGTGCTAGGCGAGTGGATGAGCAGTTCTTC. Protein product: CSARRVDEQFF.

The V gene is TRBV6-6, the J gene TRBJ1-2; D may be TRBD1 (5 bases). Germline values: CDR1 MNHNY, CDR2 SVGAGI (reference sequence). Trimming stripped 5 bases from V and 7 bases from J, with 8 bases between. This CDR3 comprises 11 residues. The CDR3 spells CASSPRAGYTF. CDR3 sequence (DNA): TGTGCCAGCAGTCCCAGGGCTGGCTACACCTTC.

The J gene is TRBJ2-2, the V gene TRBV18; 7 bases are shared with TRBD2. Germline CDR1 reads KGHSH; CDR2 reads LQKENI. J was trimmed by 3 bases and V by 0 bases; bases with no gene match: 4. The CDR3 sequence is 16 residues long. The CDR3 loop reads CASSPPSGGDTGELFF. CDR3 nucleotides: TGTGCCAGCTCACCACCCTCGGGGGGAGACACCGGGGAGCTGTTTTTT. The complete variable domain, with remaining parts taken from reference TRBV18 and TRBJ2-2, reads NAGVMQNPRHLVRRRGQEARLRCSPMKGHSHVYWYRQLPEEGLKFMVYLQKENIIDESGMPKERFSAEFPKEGPSILRIQQVVRGDSAAYFCASSPPSGGDTGELFFGEGSRLTVL.

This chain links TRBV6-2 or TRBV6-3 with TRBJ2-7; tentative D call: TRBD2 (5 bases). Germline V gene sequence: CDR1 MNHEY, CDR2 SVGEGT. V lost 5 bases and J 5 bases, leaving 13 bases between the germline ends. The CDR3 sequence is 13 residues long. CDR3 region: CASSTPVRDEQYF. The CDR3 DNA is TGTGCCAGCAGTACCCCGGTGCGGGACGAGCAGTACTTC.

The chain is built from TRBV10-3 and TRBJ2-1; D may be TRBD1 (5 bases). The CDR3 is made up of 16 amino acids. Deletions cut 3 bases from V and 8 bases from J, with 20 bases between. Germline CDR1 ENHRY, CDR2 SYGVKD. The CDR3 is CAISDGTGLIFDEQFF. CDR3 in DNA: TGTGCCATCAGTGACGGTACAGGCTTAATTTTTGATGAGCAGTTCTTC.